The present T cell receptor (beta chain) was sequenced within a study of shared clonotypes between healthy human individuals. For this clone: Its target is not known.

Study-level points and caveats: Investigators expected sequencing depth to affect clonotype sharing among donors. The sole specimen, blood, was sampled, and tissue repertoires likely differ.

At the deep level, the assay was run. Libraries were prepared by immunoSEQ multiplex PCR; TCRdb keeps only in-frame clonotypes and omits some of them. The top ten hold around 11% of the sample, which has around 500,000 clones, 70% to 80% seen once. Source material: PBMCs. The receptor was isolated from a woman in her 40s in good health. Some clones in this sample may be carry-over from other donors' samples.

In nucleotides, the CDR3 is TGTGCCAGCAGCCCCCGCCCCGCGGAGGAGAAGTACTTC. Residues: CASSPRPAEEKYF. V usage is TRBV2 and J usage is TRBJ2-7, with D perhaps matching TRBD2 (5 bases). In germline, CDR1 is SNHLY, CDR2 FYNNEI. This CDR3 spans 13 amino acids. V gave up 6 bases and J gave up 11 bases, with 20 bases separating them.